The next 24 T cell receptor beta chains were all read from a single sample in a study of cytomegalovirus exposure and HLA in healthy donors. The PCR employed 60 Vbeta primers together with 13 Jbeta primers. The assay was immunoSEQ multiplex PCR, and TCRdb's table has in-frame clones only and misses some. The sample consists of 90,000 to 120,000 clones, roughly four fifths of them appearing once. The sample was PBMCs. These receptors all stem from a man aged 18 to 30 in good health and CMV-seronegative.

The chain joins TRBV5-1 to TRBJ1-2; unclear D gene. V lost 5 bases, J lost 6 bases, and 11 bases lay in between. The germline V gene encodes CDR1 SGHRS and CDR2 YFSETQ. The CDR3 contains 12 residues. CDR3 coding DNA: TGCGCCAGCAGTGGGCGAGGGAATGGCTACACCTTC. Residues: CASSGRGNGYTF.

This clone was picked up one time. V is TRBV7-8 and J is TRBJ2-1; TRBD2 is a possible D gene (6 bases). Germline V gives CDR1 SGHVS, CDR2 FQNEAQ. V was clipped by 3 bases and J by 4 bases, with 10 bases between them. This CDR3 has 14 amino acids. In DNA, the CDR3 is TGTGCCAGCAGCTTCAGGGACTCTTACAATGAGCAGTTCTTC. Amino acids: CASSFRDSYNEQFF. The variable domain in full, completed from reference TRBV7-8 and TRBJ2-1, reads GAGVSQSPRYKVAKRGQDVALRCDPISGHVSLFWYQQALGQGPEFLTYFQNEAQLDKSGLPSDRFFAERPEGSVSTLKIQRTQQEDSAVYLCASSFRDSYNEQFFGPGTRLTVL.

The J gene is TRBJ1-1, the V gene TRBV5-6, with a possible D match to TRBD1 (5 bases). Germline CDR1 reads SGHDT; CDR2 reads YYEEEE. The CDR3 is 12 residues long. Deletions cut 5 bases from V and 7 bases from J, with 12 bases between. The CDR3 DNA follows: TGTGCCAGCAGTCCGGGGGGTGTTGAAGCTTTCTTT. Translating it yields CASSPGGVEAFF.

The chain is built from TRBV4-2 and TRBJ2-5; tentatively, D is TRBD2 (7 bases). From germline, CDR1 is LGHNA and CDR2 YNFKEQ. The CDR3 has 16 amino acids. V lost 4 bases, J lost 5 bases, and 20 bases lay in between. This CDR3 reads CASSRTGRGPGETQYF. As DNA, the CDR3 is TGTGCCAGCAGCCGAACGGGGCGGGGGCCAGGGGAGACCCAGTACTTC.

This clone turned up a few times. In nucleotides, the CDR3 is TGTGCCAGCAGTGAAACAGGGGGGAGCTATGGCTACACCTTC. Its protein is CASSETGGSYGYTF. The chain joins TRBV2 to TRBJ1-2; 8 nucleotides align to TRBD1. CDR1 SNHLY and CDR2 FYNNEI come from the germline V gene. The CDR3 runs 14 residues. The J segment lost 4 bases and the V segment lost 2 bases, leaving 3 bases of the junction unmatched.

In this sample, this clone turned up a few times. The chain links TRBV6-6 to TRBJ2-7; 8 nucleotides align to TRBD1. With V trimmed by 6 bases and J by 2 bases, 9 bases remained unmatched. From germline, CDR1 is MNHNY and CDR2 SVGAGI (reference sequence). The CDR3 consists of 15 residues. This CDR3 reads CASSHSGTGPYEQYF. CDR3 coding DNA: TGTGCCAGCAGCCACTCCGGGACAGGCCCCTACGAGCAGTACTTC.

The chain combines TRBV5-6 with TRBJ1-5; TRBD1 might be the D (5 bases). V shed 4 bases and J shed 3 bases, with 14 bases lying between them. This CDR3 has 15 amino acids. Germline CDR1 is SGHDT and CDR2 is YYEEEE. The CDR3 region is CASSRRTSNNQPQHF. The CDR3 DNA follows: TGTGCCAGCAGCCGGCGGACAAGTAACAATCAGCCCCAGCATTTT.

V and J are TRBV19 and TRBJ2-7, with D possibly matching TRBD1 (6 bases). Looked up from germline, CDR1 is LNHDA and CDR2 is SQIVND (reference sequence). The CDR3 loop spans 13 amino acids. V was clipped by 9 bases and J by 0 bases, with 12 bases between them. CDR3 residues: CASRQESSYEQYF. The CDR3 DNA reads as TGTGCCAGCAGACAGGAGAGCTCCTACGAGCAGTACTTC.

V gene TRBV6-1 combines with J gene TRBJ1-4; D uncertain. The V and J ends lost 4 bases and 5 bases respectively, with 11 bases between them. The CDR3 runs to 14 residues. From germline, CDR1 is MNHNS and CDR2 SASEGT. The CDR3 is CASSAGLPNEKLFF. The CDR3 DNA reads TGTGCCAGCAGTGCTGGACTGCCGAATGAAAAACTGTTTTTT.

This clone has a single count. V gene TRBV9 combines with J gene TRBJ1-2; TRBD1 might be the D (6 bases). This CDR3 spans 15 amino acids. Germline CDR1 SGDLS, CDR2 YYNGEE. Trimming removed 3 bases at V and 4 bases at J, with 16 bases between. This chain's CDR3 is CASSAGTRGSYGYTF. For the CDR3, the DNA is TGTGCCAGCAGCGCGGGGACAAGGGGAAGCTATGGCTACACCTTC.

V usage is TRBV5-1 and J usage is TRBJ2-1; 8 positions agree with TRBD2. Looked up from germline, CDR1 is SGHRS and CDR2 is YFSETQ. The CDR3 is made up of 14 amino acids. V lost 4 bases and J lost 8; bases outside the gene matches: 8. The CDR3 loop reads CASSRTSLYDEQFF. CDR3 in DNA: TGCGCCAGCAGCAGGACTAGCTTATACGATGAGCAGTTCTTC.

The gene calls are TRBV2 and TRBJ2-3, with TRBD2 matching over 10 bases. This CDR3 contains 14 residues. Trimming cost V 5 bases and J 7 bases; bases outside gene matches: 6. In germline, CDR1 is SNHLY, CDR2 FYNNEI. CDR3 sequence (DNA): TGTGCCAGCAGTATAGCGGGGGGCTCACATACGCAGTATTTT. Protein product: CASSIAGGSHTQYF.

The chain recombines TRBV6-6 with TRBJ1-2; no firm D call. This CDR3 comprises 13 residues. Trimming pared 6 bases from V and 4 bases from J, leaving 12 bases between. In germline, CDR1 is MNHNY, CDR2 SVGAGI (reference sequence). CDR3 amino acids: CASSPAVVYGYTF. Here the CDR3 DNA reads TGTGCCAGCAGCCCCGCAGTGGTCTATGGCTACACCTTC.

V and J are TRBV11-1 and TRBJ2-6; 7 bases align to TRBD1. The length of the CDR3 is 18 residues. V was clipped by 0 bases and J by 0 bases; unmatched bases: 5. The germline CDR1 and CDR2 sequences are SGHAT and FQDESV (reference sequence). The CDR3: CASSLAATGLSGANVLTF. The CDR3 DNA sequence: TGTGCCAGCAGCTTAGCCGCGACAGGGCTCTCTGGGGCCAACGTCCTGACTTTC.

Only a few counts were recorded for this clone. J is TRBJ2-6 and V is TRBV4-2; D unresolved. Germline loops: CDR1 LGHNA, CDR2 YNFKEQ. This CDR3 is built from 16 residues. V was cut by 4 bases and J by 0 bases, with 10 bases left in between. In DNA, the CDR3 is TGTGCCAGCAGCCCGTTGACTCCCTCTGGGGCCAACGTCCTGACTTTC. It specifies CASSPLTPSGANVLTF.

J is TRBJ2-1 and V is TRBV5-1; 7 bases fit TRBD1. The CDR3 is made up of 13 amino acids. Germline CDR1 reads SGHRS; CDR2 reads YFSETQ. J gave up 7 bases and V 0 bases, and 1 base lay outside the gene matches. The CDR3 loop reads CASSLGQGNEQFF. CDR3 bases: TGCGCCAGCAGCTTGGGACAGGGTAATGAGCAGTTCTTC.

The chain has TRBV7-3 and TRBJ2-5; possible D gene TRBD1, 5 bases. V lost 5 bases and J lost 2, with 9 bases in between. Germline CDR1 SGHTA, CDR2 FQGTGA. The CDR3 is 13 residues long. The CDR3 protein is CASSRGNQETQYF. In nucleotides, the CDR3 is TGTGCCAGCAGCAGGGGTAATCAAGAGACCCAGTACTTC.

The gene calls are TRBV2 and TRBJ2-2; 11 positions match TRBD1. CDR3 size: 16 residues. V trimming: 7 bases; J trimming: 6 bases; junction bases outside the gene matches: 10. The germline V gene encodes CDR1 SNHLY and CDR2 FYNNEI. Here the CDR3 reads CASKSNPGQGAGELFF. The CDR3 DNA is TGTGCCAGCAAGAGTAACCCGGGACAGGGGGCCGGGGAGCTGTTTTTT.

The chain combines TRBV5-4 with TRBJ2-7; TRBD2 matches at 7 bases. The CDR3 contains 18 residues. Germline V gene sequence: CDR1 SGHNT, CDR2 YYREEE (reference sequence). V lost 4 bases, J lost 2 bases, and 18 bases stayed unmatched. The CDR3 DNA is TGTGCCAGCAGCCTACCCGCCGGGACTACCATTCTAACCTACGAGCAGTACTTC. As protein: CASSLPAGTTILTYEQYF.

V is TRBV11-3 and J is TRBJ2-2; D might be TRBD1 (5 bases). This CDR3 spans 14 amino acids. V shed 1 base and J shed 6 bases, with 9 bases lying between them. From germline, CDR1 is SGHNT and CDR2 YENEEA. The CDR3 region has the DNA TGTGCCAGCAGCTTAGTATCAGGGTCCGGGGAGCTGTTTTTT. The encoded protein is CASSLVSGSGELFF.

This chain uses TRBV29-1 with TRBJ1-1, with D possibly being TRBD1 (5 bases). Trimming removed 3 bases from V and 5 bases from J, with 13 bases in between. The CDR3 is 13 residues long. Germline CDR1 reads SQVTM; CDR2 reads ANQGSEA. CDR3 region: CSVEGTPGTEAFF. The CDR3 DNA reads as TGCAGCGTTGAGGGGACTCCGGGGACTGAAGCTTTCTTT.

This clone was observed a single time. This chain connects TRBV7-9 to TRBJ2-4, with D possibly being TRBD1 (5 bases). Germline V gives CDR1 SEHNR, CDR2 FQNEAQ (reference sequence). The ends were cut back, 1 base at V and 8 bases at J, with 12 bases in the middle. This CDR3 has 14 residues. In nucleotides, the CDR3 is TGTGCCAGCAGCTTAGAGGGGATTACCGACATTCAGTACTTC. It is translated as CASSLEGITDIQYF.

This chain's CDR3 is CASSRRDRGFDGYTF. In DNA form, the CDR3 reads TGTGCCAGCAGTAGACGGGACAGGGGGTTTGATGGCTACACCTTC. The genes are TRBV5-4 and TRBJ1-2, with 11 nucleotides matching TRBD1. The CDR3 contains 15 residues. Trimming at V came to 5 bases and at J to 6 bases, leaving 9 bases not matched to a gene. Germline values: CDR1 SGHNT, CDR2 YYREEE (reference sequence).

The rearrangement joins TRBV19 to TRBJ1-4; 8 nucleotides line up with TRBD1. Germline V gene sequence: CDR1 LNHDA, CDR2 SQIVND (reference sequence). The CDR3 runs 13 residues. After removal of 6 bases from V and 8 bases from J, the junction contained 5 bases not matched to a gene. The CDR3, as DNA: TGTGCCAGTAGGGTGACAGGGGTCGAAAAACTGTTTTTT. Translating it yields CASRVTGVEKLFF.